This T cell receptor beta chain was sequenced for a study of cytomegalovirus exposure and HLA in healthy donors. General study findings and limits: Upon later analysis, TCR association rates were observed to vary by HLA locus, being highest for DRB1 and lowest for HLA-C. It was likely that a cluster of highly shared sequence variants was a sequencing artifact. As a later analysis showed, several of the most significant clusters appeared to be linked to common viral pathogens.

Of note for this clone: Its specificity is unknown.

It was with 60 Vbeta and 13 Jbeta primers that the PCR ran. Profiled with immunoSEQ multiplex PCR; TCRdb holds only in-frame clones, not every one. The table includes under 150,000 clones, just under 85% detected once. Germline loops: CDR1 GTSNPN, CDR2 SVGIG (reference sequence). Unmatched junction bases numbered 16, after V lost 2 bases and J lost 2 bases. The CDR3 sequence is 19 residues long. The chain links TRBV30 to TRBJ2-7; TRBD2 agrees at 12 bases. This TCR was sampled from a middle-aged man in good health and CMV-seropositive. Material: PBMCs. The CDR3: CAWSPRRLAGAWVTYEQYF. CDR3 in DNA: TGTGCCTGGAGTCCCCGCCGACTAGCGGGGGCTTGGGTGACCTACGAGCAGTACTTC.